This entry lists 19 T cell receptor beta chains sequenced from one sample in a study of shared clonotypes between healthy human individuals. Clones were sequenced by immunoSEQ multiplex PCR, and TCRdb holds only the in-frame ones, with some missing. The table has 1.4 million or so clones, around 98.5% seen once. Sequencing input: naive CD4+ T cells sorted from blood. As to subset: CD45RA+ positively selected. Receptor source: a young man in good health.

The J gene is TRBJ2-1, the V gene TRBV9; 12 nucleotides agree with TRBD2. Unmatched junction bases numbered 21, after V lost 7 bases and J lost 13 bases. This CDR3 region has 17 residues. Germline V lookup: CDR1 SGDLS, CDR2 YYNGEE. DNA of the CDR3: TGTGCCAGCGGCGAACCCCGCACAGATCCTAGCGGGAGGGTCCAGTTCTTC. This translates into CASGEPRTDPSGRVQFF.

The J gene is TRBJ2-2, the V gene TRBV11-2; possibly TRBD2 for D (6 bases). V lost 7 bases and J lost 4, with 13 bases in between. CDR3 length equals 14 residues. From germline, CDR1 is SGHAT and CDR2 FQNNGV. The CDR3 DNA reads as TGTGCCAGCAAACTAGTGGGGGGCACCGGGGAGCTGTTTTTT. This encodes CASKLVGGTGELFF.

The rearrangement joins TRBV6-7 to TRBJ2-3, with 13 bases fitting TRBD2. TRBV6-7 falls under the ORF class, with uncertain function. Trimming took 2 bases from V and 3 from J; bases not matched to a gene: 5. The CDR3 extends over 17 amino acids. The CDR3 sequence is CASSYTGLAGVTDTQYF. DNA for the CDR3: TGTGCCAGCAGTTACACAGGACTAGCGGGAGTTACAGATACGCAGTATTTT.

The chain employs TRBV28 and TRBJ2-2; 7 nucleotides match TRBD1. This CDR3 contains 16 residues. Germline CDR1 and CDR2: MDHEN and SYDVKM. V dropped 5 bases and J dropped 6; count of bases not matched to a gene: 12. The CDR3 reads CASSLIDFDRAGELFF. The DNA of the CDR3 is TGTGCCAGCAGTCTGATAGACTTTGACAGGGCCGGGGAGCTGTTTTTT.

The chain recombines TRBV6-5 with TRBJ2-7; TRBD2 agrees at 7 bases. V lost 1 base, J lost 2 bases, and 5 bases stayed unmatched. This CDR3 is built from 15 residues. Germline loops: CDR1 MNHEY, CDR2 SVGAGI. CDR3 region: CASSYWSSGPYEQYF. The DNA of the CDR3 is TGTGCCAGCAGTTACTGGTCTAGCGGTCCCTACGAGCAGTACTTC.

V and J are TRBV5-6 and TRBJ1-4; D gene unclear. This CDR3 has 14 residues. CDR1 is SGHDT, CDR2 YYEEEE, per germline. The V end was cut by 4 bases, the J end by 8 bases, with 15 bases between. The CDR3 nucleotides are TGTGCCAGCAGCCTATCCGGGATCGGAGAAAAACTGTTTTTT. As protein: CASSLSGIGEKLFF.

On this clone itself: This CDR3 is also generated by other DNA sequences in the sample. The chain recombines TRBV29-1 with TRBJ1-1, with 9 bases aligning to TRBD1. The germline V gene encodes CDR1 SQVTM and CDR2 ANQGSEA. The junction had 0 bases not matched to a gene; V was cut back by 3 bases and J by 1 base. This CDR3 has 13 residues. CDR3 sequence reads: CSVEDRGNTEAFF. The CDR3 DNA sequence: TGCAGCGTTGAGGACAGGGGGAACACTGAAGCTTTCTTT.

V and J are TRBV2 and TRBJ2-3; 11 positions match TRBD2. CDR3 length: 15 residues. V dropped 7 bases and J dropped 3; count of bases not matched to a gene: 6. Germline CDR1 is SNHLY and CDR2 is FYNNEI. In DNA form, the CDR3 reads TGTGCCAGCAAAGAACTAGCGGGAGTAACAGATACGCAGTATTTT. Amino acid sequence: CASKELAGVTDTQYF.

This sequence joins TRBV28 and TRBJ2-1; 9 bases align to TRBD2. V dropped 1 base and J dropped 4; count of bases not matched to a gene: 2. The germline V gene has CDR1 MDHEN and CDR2 SYDVKM. The CDR3 loop spans 15 amino acids. For the CDR3, the DNA is TGTGCCAGCAGTTTATACCTAGCGGGGTACAATGAGCAGTTCTTC. Translating gives CASSLYLAGYNEQFF. Full variable domain (remainder filled in from reference TRBV28 and TRBJ2-1): DVKVTQSSRYLVKRTGEKVFLECVQDMDHENMFWYRQDPGLGLRLIYFSYDVKMKEKGDIPEGYSVSREKKERFSLILESASTNQTSMYLCASSLYLAGYNEQFFGPGTRLTVL.

This chain uses TRBV28 with TRBJ2-5; 7 bases line up with TRBD1. Germline V gene data show CDR1 as MDHEN and CDR2 as SYDVKM. The length of the CDR3 is 16 residues. Trimming took 5 bases from V and 3 from J; bases not matched to a gene: 12. CDR3 loop: CASSPLLRDRKETQYF. The CDR3 DNA reads TGTGCCAGCAGTCCGCTCCTCCGGGACAGAAAAGAGACCCAGTACTTC. The whole variable domain, remainder taken from reference TRBV28 and TRBJ2-5, is DVKVTQSSRYLVKRTGEKVFLECVQDMDHENMFWYRQDPGLGLRLIYFSYDVKMKEKGDIPEGYSVSREKKERFSLILESASTNQTSMYLCASSPLLRDRKETQYFGPGTRLLVL.

The V and J genes are TRBV25-1 and TRBJ2-2; 10 nucleotides match TRBD1. The CDR3 has 15 residues. CDR1 MGHDK and CDR2 SYGVNS come from the germline V gene. Germline trimming cut 4 bases from V and 5 bases from J; bases unmatched to any gene: 4. The CDR3 loop is CASSARTGGTGELFF. CDR3 nucleotides: TGTGCCAGCAGTGCCCGGACAGGGGGTACCGGGGAGCTGTTTTTT.

The chain uses TRBV5-4 and TRBJ2-7; D perhaps matches TRBD1 (5 bases). The V gene lost 1 base and the J gene lost 4 bases, with 12 bases spanning the gap. CDR1 is SGHNT, CDR2 YYREEE, per germline (reference sequence). This CDR3 spans 14 amino acids. The CDR3 DNA sequence: TGTGCCAGCAGCTTGTCCCCAGGGAATTACGAGCAGTACTTC. This sequence encodes CASSLSPGNYEQYF. Based on the CDR3 plus reference TRBV5-4 and TRBJ2-7, the full variable domain is ETGVTQSPTHLIKTRGQQVTLRCSSQSGHNTVSWYQQALGQGPQFIFQYYREEENGRGNFPPRFSGLQFPNYSSELNVNALELDDSALYLCASSLSPGNYEQYFGPGTRLTVT.

J is TRBJ2-5 and V is TRBV25-1; TRBD1 is a possible D gene (6 bases). Between the trimmed V and J ends, which lost 2 bases and 5 bases, there was a span of 12 bases. Germline CDR1 MGHDK, CDR2 SYGVNS. The CDR3 consists of 14 residues. Here the CDR3 DNA reads TGTGCCAGCAGTGAACAGGGGCAGTTGGAGACCCAGTACTTC. This sequence encodes CASSEQGQLETQYF.

The gene calls are TRBV4-1 and TRBJ2-7; TRBD2 is a possible D gene (6 bases). V gave up 0 bases and J gave up 0 bases, with 18 bases separating them. This CDR3 contains 18 residues. From germline, CDR1 is MGHRA and CDR2 YSYEKL. CDR3 in amino acids: CASSQDRLGLPSSYEQYF. Here the CDR3 DNA reads TGCGCCAGCAGCCAAGATCGTTTGGGACTCCCAAGCTCCTACGAGCAGTACTTC.

This chain uses TRBV13 with TRBJ1-2; weak D call: TRBD1 (5 bases). This CDR3 is 14 amino acids long. Between the trimmed V and J ends, which lost 0 bases and 4 bases, there was a span of 9 bases. Germline V lookup: CDR1 PRHDT, CDR2 FYEKMQ (reference sequence). The CDR3 spells CASSLGMGVYGYTF. For the CDR3, the DNA is TGTGCCAGCAGCTTAGGGATGGGGGTCTATGGCTACACCTTC. The entire variable domain, with the rest obtained from reference TRBV13 and TRBJ1-2, is as follows: AAGVIQSPRHLIKEKRETATLKCYPIPRHDTVYWYQQGPGQDPQFLISFYEKMQSDKGSIPDRFSAQQFSDYHSELNMSSLELGDSALYFCASSLGMGVYGYTFGSGTRLTVV.

The gene calls are TRBV5-1 and TRBJ1-1; no clear D gene. CDR1 is SGHRS, CDR2 YFSETQ, per germline. V lost 0 bases to trimming and J lost 0 bases, with 12 bases between them. The CDR3 is 16 residues long. CDR3 protein: CASSLGFDALNTEAFF. The CDR3 nucleotides read TGCGCCAGCAGCTTGGGATTTGACGCACTGAACACTGAAGCTTTCTTT.

The chain uses TRBV5-1 and TRBJ1-2; TRBD1 matches at 7 bases. Germline V gene sequence: CDR1 SGHRS, CDR2 YFSETQ. CDR3 length: 18 amino acids. V dropped 4 bases and J dropped 3; count of bases not matched to a gene: 18. CDR3 DNA: TGCGCCAGCAGCCGGGCCCCGAGGGAGGGGGCGCGGTACTATGGCTACACCTTC. This sequence encodes CASSRAPREGARYYGYTF.

V gene TRBV5-5 combines with J gene TRBJ1-2, with D unclear. The CDR3 length is 13 residues. Trimming shortened V by 6 bases and J by 7 bases, and 16 bases separated the two germline ends. Germline V gene lookup returns CDR1 SGHKS and CDR2 YYEKEE (reference sequence). The CDR3 loop is CASTSLVGSGYTF. CDR3 DNA sequence: TGTGCCAGCACCTCGCTTGTAGGGTCTGGCTACACCTTC.

With respect to this clone: Other DNA sequences of this sample code for an identical CDR3. CDR3 DNA sequence: TGTGCCAGCAGCGATAGACGGAATCAGCCCCAGCATTTT. It codes for CASSDRRNQPQHF. V usage is TRBV6-1 and J usage is TRBJ1-5; D gene unclear. The germline V gene encodes CDR1 MNHNS and CDR2 SASEGT. CDR3 length equals 13 residues. Trimming took off 6 bases at V and 4 bases at J, with 10 bases between the two ends.